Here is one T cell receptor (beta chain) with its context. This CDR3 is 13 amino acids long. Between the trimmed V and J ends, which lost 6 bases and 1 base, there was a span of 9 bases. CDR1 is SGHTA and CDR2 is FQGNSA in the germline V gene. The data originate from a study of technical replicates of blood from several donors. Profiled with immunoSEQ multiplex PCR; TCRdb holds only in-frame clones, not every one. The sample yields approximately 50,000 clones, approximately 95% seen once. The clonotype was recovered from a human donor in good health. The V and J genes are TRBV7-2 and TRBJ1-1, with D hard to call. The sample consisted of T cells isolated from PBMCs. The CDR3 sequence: CASREQQNTEAFF. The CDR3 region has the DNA TGTGCCAGCAGAGAACAGCAGAACACTGAAGCTTTCTTT.